Listed below are T cell receptor beta chains from one sample, sequenced in a study of CD8 T cells in ankylosing spondylitis. TCRdb re-called the 5' RACE reads with MiXCR, one entry per CDR3 protein. The sample shows fewer than 450,000 distinct CDR3 sequences, under 20% of them seen only once. Sequencing used blood, either unsorted or a sorted T cell fraction (not recorded which). These receptors all come from a male donor with ankylosing spondylitis. Both conserved end residues are part of each CDR3. Fields, in order: CDR3 protein, CDR3 DNA, J gene, V gene, D gene, clone size. The D gene is left open where the match is weak. The size entry is marked missing in some rows and otherwise reads once, few, many or a size class.

CDR3: CAWSVVAYEQYF; DNA: TGTGCCTGGAGTGTAGTAGCTTACGAGCAGTACTTC; J: TRBJ2-7; V: TRBV30; D: -; size: -
CDR3: CASSEIARSSYEQYF; DNA: TGTGCCAGCAGTGAGATAGCTAGGAGCTCCTACGAGCAGTACTTC; J: TRBJ2-7; V: TRBV6-1; D: -; size: few
CDR3: CASSVSQGSYNEQFF; DNA: TGTGCCAGCAGTGTTTCACAGGGTTCCTACAATGAGCAGTTCTTC; J: TRBJ2-1; V: TRBV25-1; D: -; size: few
CDR3: CASSVTLATNEKLFF; DNA: TGTGCCAGCAGCGTTACTCTTGCAACTAATGAAAAACTGTTTTTT; J: TRBJ1-4; V: TRBV6-5; D: -; size: few
CDR3: CASSSPGQGNTGELFF; DNA: TGTGCCAGCAGTTCGCCGGGACAGGGAAACACCGGGGAGCTGTTTTTT; J: TRBJ2-2; V: TRBV28; D: TRBD1; size: many
CDR3: CSVAGLAGGETQYF; DNA: TGCAGCGTGGCCGGACTAGCGGGGGGAGAGACCCAGTACTTC; J: TRBJ2-5; V: TRBV29-1; D: TRBD2; size: few
CDR3: CASSMGQGRNTEAFF; DNA: TGTGCCAGTAGTATGGGACAGGGAAGGAACACTGAAGCTTTCTTT; J: TRBJ1-1; V: TRBV19; D: TRBD1; size: -
CDR3: CAISGRLWGNPLPPNYGYTF; DNA: TGTGCCATCAGTGGAAGACTGTGGGGGAATCCCTTACCACCTAACTATGGCTACACCTTC; J: TRBJ1-2; V: TRBV10-3; D: -; size: -
CDR3: CASSRTVGGMNTEAFF; DNA: TGTGCCAGCAGTCGGACAGTAGGAGGCATGAACACTGAAGCTTTCTTT; J: TRBJ1-1; V: TRBV3-1; D: -; size: few
CDR3: CASSGASAGGAQYF; DNA: TGTGCCAGCAGTGGGGCCTCAGCGGGAGGCGCGCAGTATTTT; J: TRBJ2-3; V: TRBV7-6; D: TRBD2; size: few
CDR3: CATRGTGSDEQFF; DNA: TGTGCCACCAGGGGGACAGGTAGCGATGAGCAGTTCTTC; J: TRBJ2-1; V: TRBV24-1; D: TRBD1; size: many
CDR3: CASSLRVQGENEKLFF; DNA: TGCGCCAGCAGCTTGAGGGTACAGGGAGAGAATGAAAAACTGTTTTTT; J: TRBJ1-4; V: TRBV5-1; D: -; size: few
CDR3: CASSESRGRGDEQYF; DNA: TGCGCCAGCAGTGAAAGCCGTGGCAGGGGCGACGAGCAGTACTTC; J: TRBJ2-7; V: TRBV10-1; D: -; size: -
CDR3: CASSGNDRASEKLFF; DNA: TGTGCCAGCAGTGGAAACGACAGGGCAAGTGAAAAACTGTTTTTT; J: TRBJ1-4; V: TRBV2; D: TRBD1; size: few
CDR3: CATSDWSSGGGAYEQYF; DNA: TGTGCCACCAGTGATTGGAGTAGCGGAGGAGGGGCCTACGAGCAGTACTTC; J: TRBJ2-7; V: TRBV24-1; D: -; size: -
CDR3: CASSDAGALRAFF; DNA: TGTGCCAGCAGCGATGCAGGGGCCCTTCGCGCTTTCTTT; J: TRBJ1-1; V: TRBV6-6; D: -; size: -
CDR3: CASSGQGINSPLHF; DNA: TGTGCCAGCAGCGGACAGGGGATCAATTCACCCCTCCACTTT; J: TRBJ1-6; V: TRBV6-1; D: TRBD1; size: -
CDR3: CASSPNNNLNTEAFF; DNA: TGTGCCAGCTCACCAAATAATAATTTGAACACTGAAGCTTTCTTT; J: TRBJ1-1; V: TRBV18; D: -; size: few
CDR3: CASSQDWGGNTQYF; DNA: TGCGCCAGCAGCCAAGACTGGGGGGGGAATACGCAGTATTTT; J: TRBJ2-3; V: TRBV4-1; D: TRBD2; size: -
CDR3: CASSLDGVGTEAFF; DNA: TGCGCCAGCAGCTTGGACGGCGTGGGGACTGAAGCTTTCTTT; J: TRBJ1-1; V: TRBV5-1; D: -; size: -
CDR3: CASSRGQGTGYTF; DNA: TGTGCCAGCAGTAGGGGACAGGGGACTGGCTACACCTTC; J: TRBJ1-2; V: TRBV27; D: TRBD1; size: few
CDR3: CASSRGPTGANEQFF; DNA: TGTGCCAGCAGCCGGGGCCCAACGGGGGCCAATGAGCAGTTCTTC; J: TRBJ2-1; V: TRBV7-9; D: -; size: few
CDR3: CASSPPGLAGVNEQFF; DNA: TGTGCCAGCTCACCACCGGGACTAGCGGGAGTGAATGAGCAGTTCTTC; J: TRBJ2-1; V: TRBV18; D: TRBD2; size: -
CDR3: CASSLDRDRSYEQYF; DNA: TGTGCCAGCAGTCTGGACCGTGACAGGTCCTACGAGCAGTACTTC; J: TRBJ2-7; V: TRBV11-1; D: -; size: -
CDR3: CASSKDRGSNEQYF; DNA: TGTGCCAGCAGTAAGGACAGGGGATCTAACGAGCAGTACTTC; J: TRBJ2-7; V: TRBV5-6; D: TRBD1; size: -
CDR3: CASSRGKGTNEKLFF; DNA: TGCGCCAGCAGCCGGGGGAAGGGAACTAATGAAAAACTGTTTTTT; J: TRBJ1-4; V: TRBV10-2; D: -; size: few
CDR3: CATSDGKTDTQYF; DNA: TGTGCCACCAGTGACGGAAAAACAGATACGCAGTATTTT; J: TRBJ2-3; V: TRBV24-1; D: -; size: many
CDR3: CASSLYSSYEQYF; DNA: TGTGCCAGCAGCTTGTACAGCTCCTACGAGCAGTACTTC; J: TRBJ2-7; V: TRBV5-8; D: -; size: -
CDR3: CASSWEGHGSRFF; DNA: TGTGCCAGCAGTTGGGAGGGACACGGATCGAGGTTCTTC; J: TRBJ2-1; V: TRBV12-3/TRBV12-4; D: -; size: few
CDR3: CASSQTPRDEQFF; DNA: TGTGCCAGCAGCCAGACTCCTCGGGATGAGCAGTTCTTC; J: TRBJ2-1; V: TRBV14; D: -; size: -
CDR3: CASSVTSVPGANVLTF; DNA: TGCGCCAGCAGCGTCACTAGCGTCCCTGGGGCCAACGTCCTGACTTTC; J: TRBJ2-6; V: TRBV5-1; D: TRBD2; size: many
CDR3: CASRSGTNYEQYF; DNA: TGTGCCAGCAGGAGCGGGACTAATTACGAGCAGTACTTC; J: TRBJ2-7; V: TRBV6-1; D: TRBD2; size: -
CDR3: CASSLVWAGGEQYF; DNA: TGTGCCAGCAGTTTAGTGTGGGCGGGAGGGGAGCAGTACTTC; J: TRBJ2-7; V: TRBV28; D: TRBD2; size: -
CDR3: CASSGQEPNYGYTF; DNA: TGTGCCAGCAGCGGACAGGAACCTAACTATGGCTACACCTTC; J: TRBJ1-2; V: TRBV12-3/TRBV12-4; D: TRBD1; size: many
CDR3: CASSSRGRSYEQYF; DNA: TGTGCCAGCAGCTCCCGTGGCCGATCCTACGAGCAGTACTTC; J: TRBJ2-7; V: TRBV7-2; D: -; size: -
CDR3: CASSSGQGGDTQYF; DNA: TGCGCCAGCAGCTCGGGACAGGGTGGGGATACGCAGTATTTT; J: TRBJ2-3; V: TRBV5-1; D: TRBD1; size: -
CDR3: CASSGGQGAYGYTF; DNA: TGTGCCAGCAGTGGGGGACAGGGGGCGTATGGCTACACCTTC; J: TRBJ1-2; V: TRBV12-3/TRBV12-4; D: TRBD1; size: few
CDR3: CASSFEGTNEKLFF; DNA: TGCGCCAGCAGCTTTGAGGGGACTAATGAAAAACTGTTTTTT; J: TRBJ1-4; V: TRBV5-1; D: -; size: -
CDR3: CASSLVVAGVGNEQFF; DNA: TGTGCCAGCAGCCTCGTGGTAGCGGGAGTAGGGAATGAGCAGTTCTTC; J: TRBJ2-1; V: TRBV11-2; D: TRBD2; size: few
CDR3: CSACDPGTSGGNEQFF; DNA: TGCAGTGCTTGTGACCCCGGGACTAGCGGGGGGAATGAGCAGTTCTTC; J: TRBJ2-1; V: TRBV20-1; D: TRBD2; size: few
CDR3: CASSREGLGNTIYF; DNA: TGTGCCAGCAGCCGGGAGGGCTTAGGAAACACCATATATTTT; J: TRBJ1-3; V: TRBV3-1; D: -; size: -
CDR3: CASSSGQGFNEQFF; DNA: TGTGCCAGCAGCTCCGGACAGGGGTTCAATGAGCAGTTCTTC; J: TRBJ2-1; V: TRBV9; D: TRBD1; size: few
CDR3: CASSFSGMNTGELFF; DNA: TGCGCCAGCAGCTTTAGCGGAATGAACACCGGGGAGCTGTTTTTT; J: TRBJ2-2; V: TRBV4-1; D: -; size: many
CDR3: CASRTGGGGYTF; DNA: TGTGCCAGCAGGACAGGGGGCGGCGGCTACACCTTC; J: TRBJ1-2; V: TRBV6-2/TRBV6-3; D: TRBD1; size: -
CDR3: CASSLWGGSSYEQYF; DNA: TGTGCCAGCAGCTTATGGGGCGGGAGTTCCTACGAGCAGTACTTC; J: TRBJ2-7; V: TRBV7-8; D: TRBD2; size: -
CDR3: CASSLDRGREKLFF; DNA: TGTGCCAGCAGTCTGGACAGGGGGCGCGAAAAACTGTTTTTT; J: TRBJ1-4; V: TRBV12-3/TRBV12-4; D: TRBD1; size: many